The 27 T cell receptor beta chains given below trace back to one sample, sequenced in a study of HIV-infected patients and healthy controls. Antiretroviral therapy had run roughly three months, about 14 weeks, before follow-up blood collection. No cell fractionation was done, so the repertoire covers all unsorted peripheral blood T cells. Alpha and beta constant-region primers primed reverse transcription of approximately 500 ng RNA. Using multiplexing indices, alpha and beta chain libraries were generated apart by chain-specific third strand synthesis. TCRdb fed the 5' RACE reads into MiXCR, producing one record per CDR3 protein. The table records about 5,500 distinct CDR3 sequences, approximately 8.2% of them present only once. The input for sequencing was blood, taken during antiretroviral therapy. These receptors were collected from an adult with HIV infection.

The table lists this clonotype with a few counts. The chain uses TRBV6-5 and TRBJ1-1, with 9 bases that match TRBD1. After removal of 5 bases from V and 5 bases from J, the junction contained 9 bases not matched to a gene. The CDR3 consists of 15 residues. Germline lookup yields CDR1 MNHEY and CDR2 SVGAGI. The CDR3 nucleotides read TGTGCCAGCAGTAATCCGGGACAGGGTGTGACTGAAGCTTTCTTT. Its translation is CASSNPGQGVTEAFF.

This clonotype is medium-sized by share. The chain joins TRBV19 to TRBJ2-1; 9 bases map to TRBD2. Trimming cost V 5 bases and J 9 bases; bases outside gene matches: 8. The CDR3 consists of 14 residues. Germline CDR1 is LNHDA and CDR2 is SQIVND (reference sequence). This chain's CDR3 is CASSLVAGDFEQFF. The CDR3 nucleotides read TGTGCCAGTAGTTTGGTAGCGGGAGATTTTGAGCAGTTCTTC.

This clonotype has at least ten counts. This chain uses TRBV7-8 with TRBJ2-1; D ambiguous. The CDR3 spans 14 residues. V was cut by 2 bases and J by 3 bases, with 8 bases left in between. Looked up from germline, CDR1 is SGHVS and CDR2 is FQNEAQ. In DNA, the CDR3 is TGTGCCAGCAGCTTAATCTACGGCTACAATGAGCAGTTCTTC. It translates to CASSLIYGYNEQFF.

The chain links TRBV18 to TRBJ2-4; no clear D gene. CDR3 length equals 12 residues. Trimming cost V 5 bases and J 6 bases, with 8 bases left between them. The V gene's germline CDR1 is KGHSH and CDR2 LQKENI. CDR3 amino acids: CASSSDGNIQYF. The CDR3 DNA reads as TGTGCCAGCTCATCGGACGGAAACATTCAGTACTTC. Complete variable domain (other parts from reference TRBV18 and TRBJ2-4): NAGVMQNPRHLVRRRGQEARLRCSPMKGHSHVYWYRQLPEEGLKFMVYLQKENIIDESGMPKERFSAEFPKEGPSILRIQQVVRGDSAAYFCASSSDGNIQYFGAGTRLSVL.

This clonotype was recorded a few times. The chain joins TRBV9 to TRBJ2-7; no definite D call. The CDR3 has 12 residues. Germline values: CDR1 SGDLS, CDR2 YYNGEE. V was cut by 5 bases and J by 6 bases, with 12 bases left in between. The CDR3 DNA sequence: TGTGCCAGCAGAGGCTTTTCCGGCGAGCAGTACTTC. Its protein is CASRGFSGEQYF.

Relative to its sample, this clonotype is medium-sized (0.01 to 0.1%). The V gene is TRBV11-1, the J gene TRBJ2-2, with 11 bases matching TRBD2. The J segment lost 2 bases and the V segment lost 4 bases, leaving 3 bases of the junction unmatched. The CDR3 loop spans 16 amino acids. Germline CDR1 reads SGHAT; CDR2 reads FQDESV (reference sequence). The CDR3 DNA is TGTGCCAGCAGCTGGGGACTAGCGGTTAACACCGGGGAGCTGTTTTTT. This sequence encodes CASSWGLAVNTGELFF.

This clonotype was observed many times. This sequence joins TRBV29-1 and TRBJ1-1, with D perhaps matching TRBD1 (6 bases). Trimming pared 5 bases from V and 0 bases from J, leaving 13 bases between. The length of the CDR3 is 14 residues. The germline CDR1 and CDR2 sequences are SQVTM and ANQGSEA. CDR3 in DNA: TGCAGCGTTACTTTGACAGGAATGAACACTGAAGCTTTCTTT. Translating gives CSVTLTGMNTEAFF.

This clonotype was observed at least ten times. The rearrangement uses TRBV19 and TRBJ2-6; D is perhaps TRBD1 (5 bases). This CDR3 region has 17 residues. The germline V and J ends were trimmed by 4 bases and 0 bases, with 13 bases remaining between them. Germline V gives CDR1 LNHDA, CDR2 SQIVND (reference sequence). The CDR3 here is CASSKAGQLSGANVLTF. In nucleotides, the CDR3 is TGTGCCAGTAGTAAAGCAGGGCAACTCTCTGGGGCCAACGTCCTGACTTTC.

This clonotype has a count of ten or more. This rearrangement joins TRBV12-3 or TRBV12-4 to TRBJ1-5, with a possible D match to TRBD1 (5 bases). CDR3 length: 14 residues. Trimming cost V 1 base and J 4 bases, with 8 bases left between them. The CDR3 nucleotides are TGTGCCAGCAGTTTAGGGACAAGGAATCAGCCCCAGCATTTT. Its translation: CASSLGTRNQPQHF.

This clonotype occurred many times. The rearrangement links TRBV7-2 to TRBJ2-5; 15 positions match TRBD2. Germline values: CDR1 SGHTA, CDR2 FQGNSA. The J segment lost 5 bases and the V segment lost 4 bases, leaving 5 bases of the junction unmatched. This CDR3 contains 16 residues. CDR3 loop: CASSSGLAGGRETQYF. CDR3 nucleotide sequence: TGTGCCAGCAGCTCCGGACTAGCGGGAGGGCGTGAGACCCAGTACTTC.

This clonotype is deemed hyperexpanded. This chain connects TRBV4-3 to TRBJ2-7; D is unclear. This CDR3 spans 15 amino acids. Germline-derived CDR1 and CDR2 are LGHNA and YSLEER. V lost 0 bases, J lost 4 bases, and 13 bases lay in between. CDR3 sequence (DNA): TGCGCCAGCAGCCAAGATTCTGGCAGCAAGTACGAGCAGTACTTC. Its translation is CASSQDSGSKYEQYF.

At least ten counts were recorded for this clonotype. V is TRBV12-3 or TRBV12-4 and J is TRBJ2-5; 8 nucleotides line up with TRBD2. The CDR3 consists of 14 residues. After removal of 3 bases from V and 5 bases from J, the junction contained 5 bases not matched to a gene. CDR3 in amino acids: CASSFGGGSETQYF. CDR3 sequence (DNA): TGTGCCAGCAGTTTCGGCGGGGGGAGCGAGACCCAGTACTTC.

This clonotype was observed many times. This rearrangement joins TRBV7-2 to TRBJ1-2, with D tentatively TRBD1 (5 bases). Deletions cut 1 base from V and 7 bases from J, with 19 bases between. Per germline, CDR1 SGHTA and CDR2 FQGNSA. CDR3 length: 16 residues. The CDR3 is CASSLDQGRNSPGYTF. CDR3 DNA: TGTGCCAGCAGCTTAGATCAGGGAAGGAACTCCCCTGGCTACACCTTC.

Ten or more counts support this clonotype. The J gene is TRBJ1-3, the V gene TRBV12-3 or TRBV12-4; TRBD1 matches at 10 bases. V trimming: 2 bases; J trimming: 4 bases; junction bases outside the gene matches: 11. The CDR3 covers 18 residues. CDR3 region: CASSLWGDRGRRGNTIYF. The CDR3 nucleotides are TGTGCCAGCAGTTTATGGGGCGACAGGGGGCGTCGGGGAAACACCATATATTTT.

This chain uses TRBV20-1 with TRBJ2-7, with D unclear. Germline-derived CDR1 and CDR2 are DFQATT and SNEGSKA (reference sequence). Trimming left V 2 bases short and J 2 bases short, with 13 bases between. The CDR3 contains 14 residues. As DNA, the CDR3 is TGCAGTGCTAGACAAGAGATAGGCGCCTACGAGCAGTACTTC. Translation: CSARQEIGAYEQYF.

This clonotype has a count of ten or more. The chain is built from TRBV4-3 and TRBJ2-7; D not certain. CDR1 is LGHNA, CDR2 YSLEER, per germline. The CDR3 spans 14 residues. V was clipped by 1 base and J by 6 bases, with 13 bases between them. As DNA, the CDR3 is TGCGCCAGCAGCCAAGCCCTTCTCTCGGGCGAGCAGTACTTC. This gives the protein CASSQALLSGEQYF.

In this sample, this clonotype is medium-sized (0.01 to 0.1%). The rearrangement links TRBV4-1 to TRBJ1-5; D gene ambiguous. Germline V lookup: CDR1 MGHRA, CDR2 YSYEKL. The CDR3 spans 13 residues. V was trimmed by 0 bases and J by 3 bases, leaving 3 bases between them. The CDR3 coding sequence is TGCGCCAGCAGCCAAGATGCCAATCAGCCCCAGCATTTT. Residues: CASSQDANQPQHF.

By frequency in the sample, this clonotype is medium-sized. This sequence joins TRBV4-1 and TRBJ2-7; D ambiguous. V lost 1 base to trimming and J lost 4 bases, with 11 bases between them. CDR1 is MGHRA and CDR2 is YSYEKL in the germline V gene. The CDR3 is made up of 14 amino acids. The CDR3, as DNA: TGCGCCAGCAGCCAAGGGGCCCTTGATTACGAGCAGTACTTC. It specifies CASSQGALDYEQYF.

This clonotype has at least ten counts. This chain links TRBV7-8 with TRBJ2-1; D may be TRBD1 or TRBD2 (5 bases each). In germline, CDR1 is SGHVS, CDR2 FQNEAQ. The CDR3 has 16 amino acids. V shed 1 base and J shed 8 bases, with 18 bases lying between them. CDR3 nucleotides: TGTGCCAGCAGCTTAGTCCCCGGGGCCCCTAGGGATGAGCAGTTCTTC. The encoded protein is CASSLVPGAPRDEQFF.

The rearrangement uses TRBV7-3 and TRBJ2-3; no reliable D call. The germline V and J ends were trimmed by 2 bases and 2 bases, with 14 bases remaining between them. Germline assignment: CDR1 SGHTA and CDR2 FQGTGA. The CDR3 has 16 residues. CDR3 DNA sequence: TGTGCCAGCAGCTTAGGGGTAGAAGGGCACACAGATACGCAGTATTTT. This translates into CASSLGVEGHTDTQYF.

This clonotype was observed many times. The J gene is TRBJ1-1, the V gene TRBV5-4, with 8 bases fitting TRBD1. The trim removed 6 bases at V and 6 bases at J, leaving 13 bases unmatched. CDR1 SGHNT and CDR2 YYREEE come from the germline V gene (reference sequence). The CDR3 contains 15 residues. The CDR3 protein is CASNLDRAENSEAFF. For the CDR3, the DNA is TGTGCCAGCAATCTGGACAGGGCGGAAAACTCTGAAGCTTTCTTT.

This clonotype rates as medium-sized (0.01 to 0.1%). The V call is TRBV4-3, the J call TRBJ1-5; the match to TRBD1 covers 7 bases. There are 17 residues in the CDR3. V lost 1 base, J lost 4 bases, and 10 bases stayed unmatched. In germline, CDR1 is LGHNA, CDR2 YSLEER. The CDR3 is CASSQGVGQLANQPQHF. The CDR3 bases are TGCGCCAGCAGCCAAGGGGTGGGACAGCTCGCGAATCAGCCCCAGCATTTT.

By sample share, this clonotype is large. The chain links TRBV6-2 or TRBV6-3 to TRBJ1-1; unclear D gene. CDR1 MNHEY and CDR2 SVGEGT come from the germline V gene. The CDR3 runs 13 residues. V shed 4 bases and J shed 0 bases, with 6 bases lying between them. The DNA of the CDR3 is TGTGCCAGCAGTTTTAGTATGAACACTGAAGCTTTCTTT. This sequence encodes CASSFSMNTEAFF.

J is TRBJ2-3 and V is TRBV19; the match to TRBD1 covers 8 bases. In germline, CDR1 is LNHDA, CDR2 SQIVND (reference sequence). After removal of 4 bases from V and 3 bases from J, the junction contained 6 bases not matched to a gene. This CDR3 has 15 residues. This CDR3 reads CASSTRDRFTDTQYF. The CDR3 DNA reads as TGTGCCAGTAGTACACGGGACAGGTTTACAGATACGCAGTATTTT.

By sample fraction, this clonotype is medium-sized. The J gene is TRBJ1-3, the V gene TRBV20-1, with no clear D. The germline V and J ends were trimmed by 0 bases and 0 bases, with 12 bases remaining between them. This CDR3 is built from 16 residues. CDR1 DFQATT and CDR2 SNEGSKA come from the germline V gene (reference sequence). The CDR3 loop reads CSARDLRSNSGNTIYF. The CDR3 coding sequence is TGCAGTGCTAGAGATTTGAGAAGTAACTCTGGAAACACCATATATTTT.

By its share, this clonotype is medium-sized. The CDR3, as DNA: TGTGCCAGCAGTCCTCTTACGACTGAGAAGATCACAGATACGCAGTATTTT. Encoded protein: CASSPLTTEKITDTQYF. The rearrangement uses TRBV12-3 or TRBV12-4 and TRBJ2-3, with D uncertain. The V gene lost 5 bases and the J gene lost 2 bases, with 20 bases spanning the gap. The CDR3 loop spans 17 amino acids.

By sample fraction, this clonotype is medium-sized. This chain uses TRBV24-1 with TRBJ1-1; maybe TRBD1 (5 bases). The CDR3 is 14 amino acids. Looked up from germline, CDR1 is KGHDR and CDR2 is SFDVKD. Trimming shortened V by 5 bases and J by 5 bases, and 14 bases separated the two germline ends. CDR3 in amino acids: CATSGGVGETEAFF. The CDR3 DNA reads TGTGCCACCAGTGGGGGGGTAGGGGAAACTGAAGCTTTCTTT.